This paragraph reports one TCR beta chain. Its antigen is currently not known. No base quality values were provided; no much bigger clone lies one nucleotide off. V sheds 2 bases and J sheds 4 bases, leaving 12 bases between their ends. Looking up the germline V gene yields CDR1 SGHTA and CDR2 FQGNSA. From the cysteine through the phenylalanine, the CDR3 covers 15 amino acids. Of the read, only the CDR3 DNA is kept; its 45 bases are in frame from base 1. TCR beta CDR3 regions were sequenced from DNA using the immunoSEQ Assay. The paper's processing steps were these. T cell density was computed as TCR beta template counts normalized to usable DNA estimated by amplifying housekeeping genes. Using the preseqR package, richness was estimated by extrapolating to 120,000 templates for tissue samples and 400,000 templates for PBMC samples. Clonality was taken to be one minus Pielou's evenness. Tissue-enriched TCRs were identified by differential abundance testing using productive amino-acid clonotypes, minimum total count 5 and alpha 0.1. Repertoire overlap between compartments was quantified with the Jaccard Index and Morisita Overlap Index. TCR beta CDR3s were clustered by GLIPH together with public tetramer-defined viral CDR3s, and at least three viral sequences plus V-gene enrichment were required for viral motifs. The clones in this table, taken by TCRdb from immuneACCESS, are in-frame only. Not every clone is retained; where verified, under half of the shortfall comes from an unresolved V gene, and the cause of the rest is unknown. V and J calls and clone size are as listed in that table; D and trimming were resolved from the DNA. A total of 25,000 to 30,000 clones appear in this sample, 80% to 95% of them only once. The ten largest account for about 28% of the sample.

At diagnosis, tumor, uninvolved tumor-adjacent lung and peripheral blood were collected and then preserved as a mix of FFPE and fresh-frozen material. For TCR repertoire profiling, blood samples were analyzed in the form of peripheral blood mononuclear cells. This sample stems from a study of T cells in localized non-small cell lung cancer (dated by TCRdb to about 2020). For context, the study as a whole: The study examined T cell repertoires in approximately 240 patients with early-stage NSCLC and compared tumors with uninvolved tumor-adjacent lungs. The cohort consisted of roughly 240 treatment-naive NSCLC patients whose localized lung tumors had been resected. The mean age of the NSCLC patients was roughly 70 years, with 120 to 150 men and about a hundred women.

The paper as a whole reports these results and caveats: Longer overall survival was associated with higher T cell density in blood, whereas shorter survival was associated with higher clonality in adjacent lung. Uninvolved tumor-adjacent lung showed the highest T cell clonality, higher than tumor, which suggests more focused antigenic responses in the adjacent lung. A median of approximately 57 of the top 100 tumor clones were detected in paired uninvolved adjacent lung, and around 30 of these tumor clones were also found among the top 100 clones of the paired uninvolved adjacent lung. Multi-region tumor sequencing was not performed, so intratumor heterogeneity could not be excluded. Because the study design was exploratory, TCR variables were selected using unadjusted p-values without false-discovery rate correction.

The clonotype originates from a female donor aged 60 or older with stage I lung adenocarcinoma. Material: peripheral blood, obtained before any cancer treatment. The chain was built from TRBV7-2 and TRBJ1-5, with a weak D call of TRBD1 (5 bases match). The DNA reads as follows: TGTGCCAGCAGCTTATGGCGACAGACAAATCAGCCCCAGCATTTT. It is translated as CASSLWRQTNQPQHF.